A single sample gave rise to the 2 T cell receptor beta chains below, sequenced in a study of cytomegalovirus exposure and HLA in healthy donors (dated by TCRdb to about 2017). Library preparation used the immunoSEQ multiplex PCR assay. For the multiplex PCR, a mixture combining 60 forward primers for TCR Vbeta segments and 13 reverse primers for TCR Jbeta segments was used. The clones in this table, taken by TCRdb from immuneACCESS, are in-frame only. Not every clone is retained; where verified, under half of the shortfall comes from an unresolved V gene, and the cause of the rest is unknown. The sample table contains 180,000 or so clones; only one count was recorded for 77% of them. 3.7% of the sample belongs to the ten largest clones. The sequencing sample was made of PBMCs. The source is a woman between 55 and 75 years old in good health and CMV-seropositive.

The chain employs TRBV28 and TRBJ2-2, with D tentatively TRBD1 (6 bases). CDR1 is MDHEN, CDR2 SYDVKM, per germline. The CDR3 consists of 16 residues. V lost 2 bases to trimming and J lost 4 bases, with 14 bases between them. The CDR3 loop is CASSLIGQGTTGELFF. For the CDR3, the DNA is TGTGCCAGCAGTTTAATTGGGCAGGGGACCACCGGGGAGCTGTTTTTT.

This clone came up a few times. CDR3 residues: CASSQETGGAYEQYF. The CDR3 DNA sequence: TGCGCCAGCAGCCAAGAGACAGGGGGGGCCTACGAGCAGTACTTC. The chain employs TRBV4-1 and TRBJ2-7; 9 nucleotides align to TRBD1. The V and J ends lost 0 bases and 2 bases, in that order; junction bases with no gene match: 2. Germline V gene lookup returns CDR1 MGHRA and CDR2 YSYEKL. This CDR3 region has 15 residues.